A selection of T cell receptor beta chains follows, all from one sample in a study of blood T cell repertoires in COVID-19. Using immunoSEQ multiplex PCR, the repertoire was profiled, and TCRdb retains in-frame clones only, with some absent. Of about 270,000 clones detected, over 70% appear once; the ten largest clones hold 4.5% to 6.5%. Sequenced sample: peripheral blood. These TCRs come from a man older than 75 with acute or convalescent COVID-19. CDR3s include the opening cysteine and the closing phenylalanine or tryptophan. Fields, in order: D gene, V gene, clone size, J gene, CDR3 protein, CDR3 DNA. A D gene is named only where the DNA matches it firmly. Size is stated for part of the rows, as once, few or many counts, or as a class when the clone is expanded.

TRBD1	TRBV10-3	.	TRBJ1-2	CAIRGTGNYGYTF	TGTGCCATCAGGGGGACAGGGAACTATGGCTACACCTTC
.	TRBV3-1/TRBV3-2	.	TRBJ2-3	CASSPWTSTDTQYF	TGTGCCAGCAGCCCCTGGACTAGCACAGATACGCAGTATTTT
.	TRBV30	once	TRBJ1-6	CAWSGGLDNSPLHF	TGTGCCTGGAGTGGGGGGCTGGATAATTCACCCCTCCACTTT
.	TRBV11-2	once	TRBJ2-6	CASSLVLYSGANVLTF	TGTGCCAGCAGCTTAGTTTTATACTCTGGGGCCAACGTCCTGACTTTC
TRBD1	TRBV19	.	TRBJ2-3	CASSQDVTGTDTQYF	TGTGCCAGTAGTCAAGACGTGACAGGGACAGATACGCAGTATTTT
TRBD2	TRBV3-1/TRBV3-2	.	TRBJ2-1	CASSQDGGADYNEQFF	TGTGCCAGCAGCCAAGACGGGGGGGCGGATTACAATGAGCAGTTCTTC
.	TRBV5-1	.	TRBJ1-6	CASSADSSYNSPLHF	TGCGCCAGCAGCGCCGACAGCTCCTATAATTCACCCCTCCACTTT
.	TRBV7-3	.	TRBJ2-3	CASSLHSRFSSTDTQYF	TGTGCCAGCAGCCTCCATAGCAGATTCTCTAGCACAGATACGCAGTATTTT
.	TRBV19	.	TRBJ2-1	CASREGGPGRNNEQFF	TGTGCCAGCAGAGAGGGTGGGCCGGGGAGGAACAATGAGCAGTTCTTC
TRBD1	TRBV7-9	.	TRBJ2-2	CASSNPGQGPTGELFF	TGTGCCAGCAGCAATCCGGGACAGGGGCCCACCGGGGAGCTGTTTTTT
TRBD1	TRBV6-5	.	TRBJ1-3	CASRPGTGSGNTIYF	TGTGCCAGCAGACCCGGGACAGGGTCTGGAAACACCATATATTTT
.	TRBV12-3/TRBV12-4	once	TRBJ1-5	CASRAGVQPQHF	TGTGCCAGCAGAGCGGGGGTTCAGCCCCAGCATTTT
.	TRBV12-3/TRBV12-4	.	TRBJ2-7	CASSLGAGEQYF	TGTGCCAGCAGCTTAGGGGCGGGCGAGCAGTACTTC
TRBD2	TRBV7-8	.	TRBJ2-1	CASSPRTASGGTNEQFF	TGTGCCAGCAGCCCTAGGACCGCTAGCGGGGGGACCAATGAGCAGTTCTTC
TRBD2	TRBV27	.	TRBJ2-1	CASSLEGGPLNEQFF	TGTGCCAGCAGTTTAGAGGGAGGGCCGCTCAATGAGCAGTTCTTC
.	TRBV6-2/TRBV6-3	.	TRBJ1-1	CASSYSNWGRTEAFF	TGTGCCAGCAGTTACTCGAATTGGGGGCGGACTGAAGCTTTCTTT
TRBD1	TRBV15	.	TRBJ2-2	CATSRAGGARTGELFF	TGTGCCACCAGCAGAGCAGGGGGCGCTAGGACCGGGGAGCTGTTTTTT
.	TRBV11-2	once	TRBJ2-1	CASSLGRGNLYNEQFF	TGTGCCAGCAGCTTAGGCCGGGGGAACCTCTACAATGAGCAGTTCTTC
.	TRBV7-8	.	TRBJ2-7	CASSLGQAVGGEQYF	TGTGCCAGCAGCTTAGGGCAGGCGGTTGGGGGGGAGCAGTACTTC
TRBD2	TRBV14	.	TRBJ2-7	CASSRANEGLASDF	TGTGCCAGCAGCCGGGCTAACGAGGGACTAGCGTCTGACTTC
.	TRBV5-1	once	TRBJ2-5	CASSQGTKETQYF	TGCGCCAGCAGCCAAGGGACAAAAGAGACCCAGTACTTC
.	TRBV2	few	TRBJ2-7	CASRPTGVSVYEQYF	TGTGCCAGCAGACCTACGGGAGTCAGTGTCTACGAGCAGTACTTC
.	TRBV19	.	TRBJ2-2	CASFPPGVGTGELFF	TGTGCCAGTTTCCCTCCGGGAGTTGGAACCGGGGAGCTGTTTTTT
.	TRBV9	.	TRBJ2-1	CASSPGTANNEQFF	TGTGCCAGCAGCCCAGGGACTGCGAACAATGAGCAGTTCTTC
TRBD1	TRBV5-4	.	TRBJ2-5	CASSPEIQGETQYF	TGTGCCAGCAGCCCCGAAATACAGGGGGAGACCCAGTACTTC
TRBD2	TRBV7-3	.	TRBJ2-3	CASSFGLAGINTQYF	TGTGCCAGCAGCTTTGGACTAGCGGGAATAAATACGCAGTATTTT
TRBD1	TRBV5-5	.	TRBJ2-7	CASTPSLGTATYEQYF	TGTGCCAGCACTCCCTCACTTGGGACAGCGACCTACGAGCAGTACTTC
.	TRBV3-1/TRBV3-2	.	TRBJ2-2	CASGRIDTGELFF	TGTGCCAGCGGGCGAATTGACACCGGGGAGCTGTTTTTT
TRBD1	TRBV19	.	TRBJ1-4	CASERQGIGEKLFF	TGTGCCAGTGAGAGACAGGGAATAGGAGAAAAACTGTTTTTT
.	TRBV21-1	few	TRBJ2-7	CASSKGQANLSYEQYF	TGTGCCAGCAGCAAAGGGCAGGCGAATCTTTCCTACGAGCAGTACTTC
.	TRBV9	.	TRBJ1-5	CASSPGNWGQPQHF	TGTGCCAGCAGTCCCGGGAATTGGGGACAGCCCCAGCATTTT
TRBD1	TRBV28	.	TRBJ2-7	CASSLPATGTYEQYF	TGTGCCAGCAGTTTACCCGCGACAGGGACCTACGAGCAGTACTTC
.	TRBV24-1	.	TRBJ2-1	CATSDLRTGRGAYNEQFF	TGTGCCACCAGTGATTTGCGAACCGGGAGAGGGGCCTACAATGAGCAGTTCTTC
TRBD1	TRBV7-9	.	TRBJ2-7	CASSPGQGRYEQYF	TGTGCCAGCAGCCCAGGACAGGGGAGGTACGAGCAGTACTTC
TRBD2	TRBV28	.	TRBJ2-1	CASSSPGGGTGNEQFF	TGTGCCAGCAGTTCCCCTGGGGGGGGTACGGGTAATGAGCAGTTCTTC
.	TRBV5-1	.	TRBJ1-2	CASSQTVNYGYTF	TGCGCCAGCAGCCAGACAGTAAACTATGGCTACACCTTC
TRBD1	TRBV7-9	.	TRBJ1-2	CASSPRGNRNYGYTF	TGTGCCAGCAGCCCCAGGGGGAACAGGAACTATGGCTACACCTTC
.	TRBV28	.	TRBJ1-6	CASSLQGGNSPLHF	TGTGCCAGCAGTTTACAGGGAGGGAATTCACCCCTCCACTTT
.	TRBV5-8	.	TRBJ1-1	CASSYGATEAFF	TGTGCCAGCAGCTACGGTGCCACTGAAGCTTTCTTT
.	TRBV7-2	.	TRBJ2-7	CASSRGRSSYEQYF	TGTGCCAGCAGCCGGGGAAGGAGCTCCTACGAGCAGTACTTC
TRBD2	TRBV5-1	.	TRBJ2-1	CASRPLAGGYNEQFF	TGCGCCAGCAGACCTCTAGCGGGGGGTTACAATGAGCAGTTCTTC
.	TRBV5-1	medium-sized	TRBJ2-7	CASERGPGGYEQYF	TGCGCCAGCGAACGAGGCCCCGGGGGTTACGAGCAGTACTTC
TRBD2	TRBV5-1	.	TRBJ2-7	CASSTNGRGVTEQYF	TGCGCCAGCAGTACGAACGGACGGGGGGTAACCGAGCAGTACTTC
.	TRBV9	.	TRBJ2-7	CASSAGGRGYEQYF	TGTGCCAGCAGCGCGGGGGGCAGGGGCTACGAGCAGTACTTC
.	TRBV14	.	TRBJ2-7	CARRSDRSYEQYF	TGTGCTAGAAGGTCCGACAGGTCCTACGAGCAGTACTTC
TRBD2	TRBV2	.	TRBJ2-3	CASIVELAGGQYF	TGTGCCAGCATAGTCGAGCTAGCGGGGGGCCAGTATTTT
TRBD1	TRBV6-5	.	TRBJ2-3	CASDRGSSTDTQYF	TGTGCCAGCGACAGGGGAAGTAGCACAGATACGCAGTATTTT
TRBD1	TRBV24-1	.	TRBJ2-1	CATSDPGTGSYGQFF	TGTGCCACCAGTGATCCCGGGACAGGGAGTTATGGGCAGTTCTTC
.	TRBV2	once	TRBJ2-5	CASRRSEQTQYF	TGTGCCAGCCGTAGATCTGAGCAGACCCAGTACTTC
TRBD1	TRBV5-1	.	TRBJ1-6	CASSLADRGTSPLHF	TGCGCCAGCAGCTTGGCAGACAGGGGAACCTCACCCCTCCACTTT
TRBD2	TRBV5-1	.	TRBJ2-7	CASSLDSGNYEQYF	TGCGCCAGCAGCTTGGATAGCGGGAACTACGAGCAGTACTTC
TRBD2	TRBV7-8	.	TRBJ2-5	CASSAPGGWETQYF	TGTGCCAGCAGCGCACCGGGAGGATGGGAGACCCAGTACTTC
TRBD2	TRBV7-2	.	TRBJ2-1	CASSSSGLVVGEQFF	TGTGCCAGCAGCTCTTCGGGACTAGTGGTCGGTGAGCAGTTCTTC
.	TRBV2	.	TRBJ2-7	CASSEGQGWSYEQYF	TGTGCCAGCAGTGAAGGGCAGGGGTGGTCCTACGAGCAGTACTTC
.	TRBV5-4	.	TRBJ2-7	CASQDKISYEQYF	TGTGCCAGCCAAGACAAGATCTCCTACGAGCAGTACTTC
.	TRBV19	.	TRBJ2-7	CASRNMGAYEQYF	TGTGCCAGTAGGAACATGGGAGCCTACGAGCAGTACTTC
.	TRBV7-9	once	TRBJ2-7	CASSRQGGFGEQYF	TGTGCCAGCAGCCGCCAAGGGGGTTTTGGGGAGCAGTACTTC
.	TRBV28	once	TRBJ1-6	CASKSWTGGNNSPLHF	TGTGCCAGCAAGTCGTGGACGGGAGGCAATAATTCACCCCTCCACTTT
.	TRBV18	.	TRBJ1-4	CASSPRGVVNEKLFF	TGTGCCAGCTCACCACGGGGCGTCGTAAATGAAAAACTGTTTTTT